The 14 T cell receptor beta chains below were found in one sample sequenced in a study of shared clonotypes between healthy human individuals. The assay was immunoSEQ multiplex PCR, and TCRdb's table has in-frame clones only and misses some. The profile shows roughly 2.2 million clones, 92% of them singletons. Sequencing was done on a sample of naive CD4+ T cells from PBMCs. Described subset: CD45RA+ positively selected. The receptors originated from a young man in good health. Some clones in this sample may be carry-over from other donors' samples.

This chain joins TRBV12-1 and TRBJ1-5; the table's TRBD1 call for D was not verified on the DNA. TRBV12-1 is a pseudogene. The CDR3 length is 16 residues. CDR3 sequence reads: CASSFGDRGRNQPQHF. Here the CDR3 DNA reads TGTGCCAGCAGCTTCGGGGACAGGGGGAGAAATCAGCCCCAGCATTTT.

The chain links TRBV6-5 to TRBJ1-2; weak D call: TRBD1 (6 bases). The V and J ends lost 2 bases and 5 bases respectively, with 18 bases between them. This CDR3 region has 16 residues. Per germline, CDR1 MNHEY and CDR2 SVGAGI. CDR3: CASSYGGAPSTYGYTF. CDR3 nucleotides: TGTGCCAGCAGTTACGGGGGGGCCCCCTCGACTTATGGCTACACCTTC.

The genes are TRBV28 and TRBJ1-2; possible D gene TRBD1, 6 bases. CDR1 and CDR2 (germline): MDHEN, SYDVKM. V lost 5 bases and J 5 bases, leaving 15 bases between the germline ends. This CDR3 spans 14 amino acids. In DNA form, the CDR3 reads TGTGCCAGCAGTCCCCTAGGGGGGCCTTATGGCTACACCTTC. Its translation: CASSPLGGPYGYTF.

V gene TRBV7-8 combines with J gene TRBJ2-7, with 9 nucleotides matching TRBD2. The V and J ends lost 5 bases and 0 bases, in that order; junction bases with no gene match: 8. The CDR3 extends over 16 amino acids. Germline-derived CDR1 and CDR2 are SGHVS and FQNEAQ. The CDR3 bases are TGTGCCAGCAGCCGGGCGGGAGGGAGGCCCTCCTACGAGCAGTACTTC. This gives the protein CASSRAGGRPSYEQYF. Full variable domain (missing parts from reference TRBV7-8 and TRBJ2-7): GAGVSQSPRYKVAKRGQDVALRCDPISGHVSLFWYQQALGQGPEFLTYFQNEAQLDKSGLPSDRFFAERPEGSVSTLKIQRTQQEDSAVYLCASSRAGGRPSYEQYFGPGTRLTVT.

V is TRBV6-1 and J is TRBJ2-3, with D possibly being TRBD1 or TRBD2 (5 bases each). CDR1 MNHNS and CDR2 SASEGT come from the germline V gene. V shed 1 base and J shed 0 bases, with 14 bases lying between them. The CDR3 is made up of 17 amino acids. CDR3 sequence: CASSEVPPGPSTDTQYF. CDR3 in DNA: TGTGCCAGCAGTGAAGTTCCTCCGGGACCTAGCACAGATACGCAGTATTTT.

The CDR3 sequence: CASSPRLASNNEQFF. CDR3 in DNA: TGCGCCAGCAGCCCCCGCCTAGCGTCAAACAATGAGCAGTTCTTC. The V and J genes are TRBV5-1 and TRBJ2-1, with D possibly being TRBD2 (6 bases). Germline CDR1 is SGHRS and CDR2 is YFSETQ. The CDR3 extends over 15 amino acids. V was trimmed by 4 bases and J by 5 bases, leaving 16 bases between them.

The V and J genes are TRBV9 and TRBJ2-2; TRBD2 might be the D (6 bases). Germline-derived CDR1 and CDR2 are SGDLS and YYNGEE. This CDR3 has 14 residues. V was clipped by 0 bases and J by 6 bases, with 9 bases between them. The CDR3 protein is CASSVVPGAGELFF. Written as DNA, the CDR3 is TGTGCCAGCAGCGTAGTTCCGGGGGCCGGGGAGCTGTTTTTT.

With respect to this clone: Other DNA sequences in this sample translate to the same CDR3. The V call is TRBV5-1, the J call TRBJ2-7, with 12 bases lining up with TRBD2. Germline V gives CDR1 SGHRS, CDR2 YFSETQ. V shed 4 bases, J shed 4 bases, and the junction held 3 bases outside the gene matches. This CDR3 region has 14 residues. The CDR3 DNA reads TGCGCCAGCAGCCGGACTAGCGGGACATACGAGCAGTACTTC. It is translated as CASSRTSGTYEQYF.

The V and J genes are TRBV9 and TRBJ2-2, with a weak D call TRBD2 (6 bases). This CDR3 region has 14 residues. V lost 7 bases and J lost 1, with 11 bases in between. The germline gives CDR1 SGDLS, CDR2 YYNGEE. The CDR3 loop is CASGASVNTGELFF. CDR3 nucleotide sequence: TGTGCCAGCGGAGCTAGCGTGAACACCGGGGAGCTGTTTTTT.

J is TRBJ2-1 and V is TRBV7-3; D remains unclear. The V end lost 5 bases, the J end lost 9 bases, and 17 bases lay between the germline ends. Germline-derived CDR1 and CDR2 are SGHTA and FQGTGA. The CDR3 length is 14 residues. CDR3 loop: CASSPTHTVIEQFF. Written as DNA, the CDR3 is TGTGCCAGCAGCCCCACCCATACAGTAATTGAGCAGTTCTTC.

The CDR3 coding sequence is TGTGCCAGCAGCCAGGAGGGTGGGGAGTACGGGAGTAGGTATGGCTACACCTTC. Translated, it gives CASSQEGGEYGSRYGYTF. The rearrangement joins TRBV4-2 to TRBJ1-2; unclear D gene. This CDR3 spans 18 amino acids. The V end lost 3 bases, the J end lost 5 bases, and 25 bases lay between the germline ends. Germline values: CDR1 LGHNA, CDR2 YNFKEQ.

To note about this clone: Other DNA variants within this sample encode the same CDR3. This chain connects TRBV5-1 to TRBJ2-2; D is uncertain. Germline-derived CDR1 and CDR2 are SGHRS and YFSETQ. The CDR3 is 14 residues long. V was shortened by 4 bases and J by 0 bases, with 7 bases between the two germline ends. The DNA of the CDR3 is TGCGCCAGCAGCGCCGCGGCGAACACCGGGGAGCTGTTTTTT. Translated: CASSAAANTGELFF.

The chain recombines TRBV4-3 with TRBJ2-7; perhaps TRBD2 as D (6 bases). The CDR3 has 15 amino acids. The germline V gene has CDR1 LGHNA and CDR2 YSLEER. Trimming pared 0 bases from V and 0 bases from J, leaving 9 bases between. The CDR3 spells CASSQDPGSSYEQYF. DNA for the CDR3: TGCGCCAGCAGCCAAGATCCCGGGAGCTCCTACGAGCAGTACTTC.

The rearrangement uses TRBV6-6 and TRBJ2-3; TRBD2 might be the D (5 bases). The CDR3 consists of 15 residues. CDR1 and CDR2 from the germline V gene are MNHNY and SVGAGI (reference sequence). V was trimmed by 5 bases and J by 2 bases, leaving 14 bases between them. The CDR3 loop reads CASSRASSPTDTQYF. The CDR3 DNA reads as TGTGCCAGCAGTCGGGCTAGCTCCCCCACAGATACGCAGTATTTT.